Presented here are 9 T cell receptor beta chains from one specimen sequenced in a study of cytomegalovirus exposure and HLA in healthy donors. Profiling relied on immunoSEQ multiplex PCR, and the TCRdb table lists in-frame clones only, not all of them. The table shows around 34,000 clones, with roughly 91% occurring only once. The sequenced sample was PBMCs. All receptors come from a young man in good health and CMV-seronegative.

The gene calls are TRBV27 and TRBJ2-7; 7 bases are a match to TRBD2. CDR1 and CDR2 (germline): MNHEY, SMNVEV (reference sequence). The CDR3 covers 14 residues. The J segment lost 6 bases and the V segment lost 5 bases, leaving 10 bases of the junction unmatched. The CDR3 here is CASSPPGLPREQYF. The CDR3 coding sequence is TGTGCCAGCAGTCCTCCGGGACTACCTCGCGAGCAGTACTTC.

The J gene is TRBJ2-3, the V gene TRBV19, with D perhaps matching TRBD2 (5 bases). Germline lookup yields CDR1 LNHDA and CDR2 SQIVND (reference sequence). This CDR3 is built from 13 residues. Trimming stripped 4 bases from V and 4 bases from J, with 9 bases between. CDR3: CASSTGIPDTQYF. The CDR3 coding sequence is TGTGCCAGTAGTACGGGAATCCCAGATACGCAGTATTTT.

V gene TRBV6-1 combines with J gene TRBJ1-1, with D possibly matching TRBD1 (5 bases). The CDR3 runs 13 residues. Between the trimmed V and J ends, which lost 8 bases and 0 bases, there was a span of 10 bases. CDR1 is MNHNS and CDR2 is SASEGT in the germline V gene. CDR3 DNA sequence: TGTGCCAGCTTTGGGGGGGTGAACACTGAAGCTTTCTTT. It specifies CASFGGVNTEAFF.

The J gene is TRBJ2-2, the V gene TRBV5-6, with a possible D match to TRBD1 (6 bases). V lost 4 bases, J lost 1 base, and 14 bases lay in between. CDR3 length: 16 residues. Germline V lookup: CDR1 SGHDT, CDR2 YYEEEE. DNA for the CDR3: TGTGCCAGCAGCCCGATCGGACAGAGGAACACCGGGGAGCTGTTTTTT. Encoded protein: CASSPIGQRNTGELFF.

The chain couples TRBV5-6 to TRBJ1-3; maybe TRBD1 (6 bases). CDR1 is SGHDT and CDR2 is YYEEEE in the germline V gene. CDR3 length equals 16 residues. V was pared by 7 bases and J by 4 bases, with 21 bases between. The CDR3 sequence: CASSPPTGSAGNTIYF. CDR3 DNA: TGTGCCAGCTCCCCCCCAACAGGGTCTGCGGGAAACACCATATATTTT.

This clone showed up just once. The chain carries TRBV30 and TRBJ1-5, with 7 bases fitting TRBD1. V shed 2 bases, J shed 5 bases, and the junction held 9 bases outside the gene matches. Germline CDR1 and CDR2: GTSNPN and SVGIG (reference sequence). This CDR3 has 15 residues. CDR3 sequence: CAWSPVGGGDQPQHF. In DNA, the CDR3 is TGTGCCTGGAGTCCCGTAGGAGGGGGCGATCAGCCCCAGCATTTT.

The V gene is TRBV7-2, the J gene TRBJ1-5; possibly TRBD1 for D (5 bases). This CDR3 has 15 residues. Germline V gene lookup returns CDR1 SGHTA and CDR2 FQGNSA. V lost 1 base, J lost 5 bases, and 12 bases lay in between. Here the CDR3 reads CASSLGRSGDQPQHF. Written as DNA, the CDR3 is TGTGCCAGCAGCTTAGGTCGGTCGGGGGATCAGCCCCAGCATTTT.

J is TRBJ2-5 and V is TRBV11-2; TRBD2 is a possible D gene (5 bases). Germline CDR1 is SGHAT and CDR2 is FQNNGV. Trimming removed 0 bases from V and 3 bases from J, with 11 bases in between. CDR3 length equals 15 residues. CDR3 DNA: TGTGCCAGCAGCTTAGAGGGCGCGCGGGAAGAGACCCAGTACTTC. It is translated as CASSLEGAREETQYF.

This chain joins TRBV7-3 and TRBJ1-3; maybe TRBD1 (5 bases). From germline, CDR1 is SGHTA and CDR2 FQGTGA. The CDR3 has 15 amino acids. The V end lost 4 bases, the J end lost 4 bases, and 14 bases lay between the germline ends. CDR3 in amino acids: CASSYGGMEGNTIYF. In DNA form, the CDR3 reads TGTGCCAGCAGCTACGGGGGGATGGAAGGAAACACCATATATTTT.